This is a list of T cell receptor beta chains from one sample in a study of CD8+CD57+ T cells in acquired aplastic anemia. TCRdb ran MiXCR on the reads and lists one entry per CDR3 protein. The sample lists some 140,000 distinct CDR3 sequences; roughly half were seen once. What was sequenced was sorted CD4+, CD8+, or CD8+CD57+ T cells (not recorded which) from PBMCs. These receptors all come from a human donor with aplastic anemia. The conserved cysteine and the conserved F or W are not part of the CDR3 here. Each record gives: V gene, J gene, CDR3 protein.

v_call: TRBV24-1
j_call: TRBJ2-3
cdr3_aa: ATSDLSSGRSTDTQY

v_call: TRBV6-1
j_call: TRBJ1-4
cdr3_aa: ASSSYRATNEKLF

v_call: TRBV20-1
j_call: TRBJ1-5
cdr3_aa: SARGSKGQPQH

v_call: TRBV6-5
j_call: TRBJ2-6
cdr3_aa: ASSSNSGGANVLT

v_call: TRBV7-9
j_call: TRBJ2-7
cdr3_aa: ASSHGHFYEQY

v_call: TRBV24-1
j_call: TRBJ2-2
cdr3_aa: ATSGALPGELF

v_call: TRBV6-1
j_call: TRBJ1-3
cdr3_aa: ASSEYLLGAGNTIY

v_call: TRBV6-1
j_call: TRBJ2-3
cdr3_aa: ASSEAFLAEWGDTQY

v_call: TRBV15
j_call: TRBJ2-7
cdr3_aa: ATSRYGTGLNEQY

v_call: TRBV19
j_call: TRBJ2-7
cdr3_aa: ASSKAPWSSVEQY

v_call: TRBV19
j_call: TRBJ2-5
cdr3_aa: ASSSGQGKGETQY

v_call: TRBV12-3/TRBV12-4
j_call: TRBJ2-3
cdr3_aa: ASSFVTRVTQY

v_call: TRBV20-1
j_call: TRBJ2-2
cdr3_aa: SAPDITGASTGELF

v_call: TRBV6-2/TRBV6-3
j_call: TRBJ2-5
cdr3_aa: ASSPADTLAETQY

v_call: TRBV2
j_call: TRBJ2-3
cdr3_aa: ASSETTPSTDTQY

v_call: TRBV7-8
j_call: TRBJ2-5
cdr3_aa: ASSPRLAGNQETQY

v_call: TRBV24-1
j_call: TRBJ2-1
cdr3_aa: ATSDSGLAGYNEQF

v_call: TRBV29-1
j_call: TRBJ1-1
cdr3_aa: GVEGTEAF

v_call: TRBV27
j_call: TRBJ1-6
cdr3_aa: ASSFGTGGRSPLH

v_call: TRBV10-3
j_call: TRBJ2-7
cdr3_aa: ASSENNSYEQY

v_call: TRBV5-1
j_call: TRBJ2-7
cdr3_aa: ASSLETSGGYEQY

v_call: TRBV6-6
j_call: TRBJ2-5
cdr3_aa: ASSYGLARETQY

v_call: TRBV6-1
j_call: TRBJ1-2
cdr3_aa: ASNLGEIPDRDGYT

v_call: TRBV7-9
j_call: TRBJ2-3
cdr3_aa: ASSPGGIRDTQY

v_call: TRBV4-1
j_call: TRBJ2-7
cdr3_aa: ASSQEWGQGGEQY

v_call: TRBV6-5
j_call: TRBJ2-5
cdr3_aa: ASSYDGETQY

v_call: TRBV9
j_call: TRBJ1-2
cdr3_aa: ASSPNANYGYT

v_call: TRBV20-1
j_call: TRBJ2-7
cdr3_aa: SARTSGGVEQY

v_call: TRBV19
j_call: TRBJ1-1
cdr3_aa: ASSIDERVGTEAF

v_call: TRBV12-3/TRBV12-4
j_call: TRBJ1-1
cdr3_aa: ASTIGVYTEAF

v_call: TRBV19
j_call: TRBJ2-7
cdr3_aa: ASSISRFAEQY

v_call: TRBV7-8
j_call: TRBJ1-6
cdr3_aa: ASSEGGGPLH

v_call: TRBV3-1
j_call: TRBJ2-5
cdr3_aa: ASSQDPSGGGQETQY

v_call: TRBV15
j_call: TRBJ2-3
cdr3_aa: ATSFFFTGTVTDTQY

v_call: TRBV25-1
j_call: TRBJ2-7
cdr3_aa: ASSRTGTSYEQY

v_call: TRBV4-3
j_call: TRBJ2-5
cdr3_aa: ASSQGQTAIQETQY

v_call: TRBV11-2
j_call: TRBJ2-7
cdr3_aa: ASSNRLGAATYEQY

v_call: TRBV19
j_call: TRBJ2-7
cdr3_aa: ASSTIGGREQY

v_call: TRBV7-9
j_call: TRBJ1-1
cdr3_aa: ASRNFRGEGAF

v_call: TRBV7-2
j_call: TRBJ2-3
cdr3_aa: ASSPGQFTDTQY

v_call: TRBV10-3
j_call: TRBJ1-2
cdr3_aa: AISPPDSSYGYT

v_call: TRBV10-3
j_call: TRBJ1-3
cdr3_aa: AISESGQGIGNTIY

v_call: TRBV19
j_call: TRBJ2-1
cdr3_aa: ASTGTGVGNEQF

v_call: TRBV20-1
j_call: TRBJ2-1
cdr3_aa: SHTRTSGGAGEQF

v_call: TRBV20-1
j_call: TRBJ1-5
cdr3_aa: SARVGQPQH

v_call: TRBV11-1
j_call: TRBJ1-2
cdr3_aa: ASSGPQGLGAYGYT

v_call: TRBV19
j_call: TRBJ2-5
cdr3_aa: ASSPDREETQY

v_call: TRBV19
j_call: TRBJ2-7
cdr3_aa: ASSIRDTYEQY

v_call: TRBV2
j_call: TRBJ1-5
cdr3_aa: ASSDLRTGGGNQPQH